This T cell receptor beta chain was captured in a study of blood T cell repertoires in COVID-19. Across the whole study: There were acute and convalescent COVID-19 samples, and they came from the United States, Italy and Spain. Sources were T cells, B-cell-depleted T cells, or PBMCs; the material itself was cDNA or gDNA.

The CDR3 covers 14 residues. V was clipped by 5 bases and J by 4 bases; unmatched bases: 6. Germline CDR1 and CDR2: LNHDA and SQIVND (reference sequence). In the authors' methods: Amplification from reference gene primers served as the basis for estimated nucleated cell counts. TCRdb keeps only in-frame clones here, not all; method: immunoSEQ multiplex PCR. V and J calls and clone size are those listed in that table; D and trimming were worked out from the DNA. This sample has some 120,000 clones; 84% occur once, and the top ten carry around 13%. This receptor was obtained from a woman in her 30s who had recovered from COVID-19. The J gene is TRBJ2-7, the V gene TRBV19; 9 bases are shared with TRBD1. Sequencing was performed on peripheral blood. CDR3 coding DNA: TGTGCCAGTAGTGCTACCGGGACAGGGTACGAGCAGTACTTC. Translation: CASSATGTGYEQYF.